This passage covers 27 T cell receptor beta chains from one sample sequenced in a study of regulatory T cells in long-lasting Graves disease. Building the TCR beta libraries relied on iRepertoire HTBI primers, and CDR3 regions underwent Arm-PCR. TCRdb reprocessed the multiplex PCR reads via MiXCR and lists one record per CDR3 protein. The data contain more than 650,000 distinct CDR3 sequences, about 30% of them singletons. The sample's time point: persistent/refractory GD, antithyroid drugs over 5 years with positive TRAb. Extracted RNA from PBMCs served as the source of the TCR library. The sequencing used peripheral blood mononuclear cells (PBMCs), collected when the disease was refractory, from a patient treated with antithyroid drugs. These receptor sequences come from a female donor with Graves disease.

This clonotype was counted ten times or more. V usage is TRBV2 and J usage is TRBJ2-7, with 9 nucleotides matching TRBD2. CDR1 SNHLY and CDR2 FYNNEI come from the germline V gene. CDR3 length: 15 residues. V lost 4 bases and J lost 8; bases outside the gene matches: 12. CDR3 protein: CASSASGTSRGKQYF. CDR3 coding DNA: TGTGCCAGCAGTGCCTCCGGGACTAGCCGGGGAAAGCAGTACTTC. Complete variable domain (other parts from reference TRBV2 and TRBJ2-7): EPEVTQTPSHQVTQMGQEVILRCVPISNHLYFYWYRQILGQKVEFLVSFYNNEISEKSEIFDDQFSVERPDGSNFTLKIRSTKLEDSAMYFCASSASGTSRGKQYFGPGTRLTVT.

In this sample, this clonotype turned up a few times. The chain uses TRBV28 and TRBJ1-3; D is unclear. V was shortened by 2 bases and J by 5 bases, with 16 bases between the two germline ends. This CDR3 is built from 16 residues. Germline values: CDR1 MDHEN, CDR2 SYDVKM. In DNA form, the CDR3 reads TGTGCCAGCAGTTTAGGGGTCGCTACCGATCGAAACACCATATATTTT. Translation gives CASSLGVATDRNTIYF.

This clonotype was detected ten times or more. The chain has TRBV11-2 and TRBJ1-1; D gene ambiguous. The CDR3 spans 14 residues. V lost 5 bases and J lost 1, with 11 bases in between. Germline CDR1 SGHAT, CDR2 FQNNGV. CDR3 coding DNA: TGTGCCAGCAGCCCGTCGCCCAAGAACACTGAAGCTTTCTTT. As protein: CASSPSPKNTEAFF. Complete variable domain (other parts from reference TRBV11-2 and TRBJ1-1): EAGVAQSPRYKIIEKRQSVAFWCNPISGHATLYWYQQILGQGPKLLIQFQNNGVVDDSQLPKDRFSAERLKGVDSTLKIQPAKLEDSAVYLCASSPSPKNTEAFFGQGTRLTVV.

The J gene is TRBJ1-3, the V gene TRBV19, with 8 bases identical to TRBD1. V was pared by 5 bases and J by 0 bases, with 9 bases of the junction left unmatched. The CDR3 sequence is 17 residues long. The germline gives CDR1 LNHDA, CDR2 SQIVND (reference sequence). The CDR3: CASSPGTGPSSGNTIYF. CDR3 DNA: TGTGCCAGTAGTCCCGGGACAGGACCGAGCTCTGGAAACACCATATATTTT.

V and J are TRBV6-1 and TRBJ1-2; the D is unclear. Germline CDR1 and CDR2: MNHNS and SASEGT. Trimming stripped 3 bases from V and 7 bases from J, with 15 bases between. The CDR3 covers 14 residues. The chain's CDR3 is CASSDSAGVRGYTF. The DNA for the CDR3 is TGTGCCAGCAGTGACTCTGCAGGAGTGCGTGGCTACACCTTC.

The V call is TRBV6-2 or TRBV6-3, the J call TRBJ2-7, with a weak D call TRBD2 (5 bases). There are 15 residues in the CDR3. Germline CDR1 reads MNHEY; CDR2 reads SVGEGT. Trimming took off 0 bases at V and 2 bases at J, with 11 bases between the two ends. CDR3 in DNA: TGTGCCAGCAGTTACTCAACTAGTGAAACCTACGAGCAGTACTTC. This codes for CASSYSTSETYEQYF.

The chain uses TRBV12-3 or TRBV12-4 and TRBJ2-2, with 10 nucleotides matching TRBD2. Trimming at V came to 7 bases and at J to 6 bases, leaving 14 bases not matched to a gene. CDR3 size: 17 residues. CDR3 amino acids: CASNRLAGVSRPGELFF. The CDR3, as DNA: TGTGCCAGCAATCGACTAGCGGGCGTCAGTCGGCCCGGGGAGCTGTTTTTT.

The chain employs TRBV5-1 and TRBJ1-1; 7 bases map to TRBD1. V gave up 0 bases and J gave up 11 bases; unmatched junction bases: 10. The CDR3 runs 14 residues. Germline V CDR1 and CDR2: SGHRS, YFSETQ. CDR3: CASSLGGGHEDAFF. In DNA, the CDR3 is TGCGCCAGCAGCTTGGGAGGGGGCCACGAGGATGCTTTCTTT.

This clonotype was found a few times. The chain uses TRBV6-9 and TRBJ1-6; D gene uncertain. V was shortened by 3 bases and J by 7 bases, with 16 bases between the two germline ends. CDR1 and CDR2 (germline): MNHGY, SVAAGI. The CDR3 sequence is 16 residues long. CDR3 loop: CASSYQLGLQNSPLHF. The CDR3 coding sequence is TGTGCCAGCAGTTACCAGCTTGGACTCCAAAATTCACCCCTCCACTTT.

The table lists this clonotype with many counts. The J gene is TRBJ2-7, the V gene TRBV12-3 or TRBV12-4; 8 bases match TRBD1. This CDR3 is built from 11 residues. V trimming: 6 bases; J trimming: 6 bases; junction bases outside the gene matches: 1. The CDR3, as DNA: TGTGCCAGCAGGACAGGGGCCGAGCAGTACTTC. Protein product: CASRTGAEQYF.

This clonotype was recorded at least ten times. This chain links TRBV12-3 or TRBV12-4 with TRBJ1-2; 10 bases are shared with TRBD1. The trim removed 6 bases at V and 7 bases at J, leaving 8 bases unmatched. The CDR3 is 14 amino acids. CDR3 sequence reads: CASRGQGNLGGYTF. The CDR3 nucleotides are TGTGCCAGCAGGGGACAGGGGAATTTAGGTGGCTACACCTTC.

In this sample, this clonotype turned up a few times. A much more abundant neighbour one base away suggests this may be a read error. The V gene is TRBV2, the J gene TRBJ2-5; TRBD2 agrees at 11 bases. The CDR3 sequence is 14 residues long. Per the germline V gene, CDR1 is SNHLY and CDR2 is FYNNEI. CDR3 loop: CAGRIPSGGETQYF. The CDR3 nucleotides are TGTGCCGGCAGGATCCCTAGCGGGGGGGAGACCCAGTACTTC.

This clonotype was seen a handful of times. The V gene is TRBV6-1, the J gene TRBJ1-2, with TRBD1 as a possible D gene (5 bases). The CDR3 is made up of 13 amino acids. V was cut by 5 bases and J by 7 bases, with 14 bases left in between. Germline-derived CDR1 and CDR2 are MNHNS and SASEGT. The CDR3 sequence is CASSPPGTLGYTF. The CDR3 DNA follows: TGTGCCAGCAGTCCACCCGGGACCCTTGGCTACACCTTC.

In its sample, this clonotype was seen once. J is TRBJ1-3 and V is TRBV7-9; D may be TRBD1 (5 bases). This CDR3 contains 15 residues. Looked up from germline, CDR1 is SEHNR and CDR2 is FQNEAQ (reference sequence). Trimming removed 4 bases from V and 0 bases from J, with 10 bases in between. The CDR3 sequence is CASSYDSGSGNTIYF. CDR3 nucleotide sequence: TGTGCCAGCAGCTACGACAGTGGCTCTGGAAACACCATATATTTT.

The CDR3 DNA sequence: TGCGCCAGCAGCGTCGGAGGGACAACCTCCGCTGGGGCCAACGTCCTGACTTTC. Protein: CASSVGGTTSAGANVLTF. V usage is TRBV5-1 and J usage is TRBJ2-6, with D perhaps matching TRBD1 or TRBD2 (6 bases each). The CDR3 runs 18 residues. V shed 4 bases and J shed 2 bases, with 19 bases lying between them. CDR1 and CDR2 (germline): SGHRS, YFSETQ.

A word on this clonotype: One end of the junction varies from germline; a read error may be responsible. The chain is built from TRBV28 and TRBJ1-2; TRBD1 might be the D (6 bases). CDR3 length: 14 residues. Per germline, CDR1 MDHEN and CDR2 SYDVKM. This chain's CDR3 is CASSLEPGQSGYIF. CDR3 nucleotides: TGTGCCAGCAGTTTAGAACCTGGACAGTCCGGCTACATCTTC.

The chain is built from TRBV29-1 and TRBJ1-2, with no clear D. Germline V gene sequence: CDR1 SQVTM, CDR2 ANQGSEA. V shed 0 bases and J shed 2 bases, with 13 bases lying between them. The CDR3 contains 15 residues. The CDR3 nucleotides read TGCAGCGTTGAAGATCGCGTGGTCAACAACTATGGCTACACCTTC. This codes for CSVEDRVVNNYGYTF.

The V gene is TRBV27, the J gene TRBJ2-7; D unclear. Trimming removed 6 bases at V and 2 bases at J, with 11 bases between. The CDR3 length is 13 residues. CDR1 and CDR2 from the germline V gene are MNHEY and SMNVEV (reference sequence). In DNA form, the CDR3 reads TGTGCCAGCAGCCCCCTGCCTCCCTACGAGCAGTACTTC. Translated: CASSPLPPYEQYF.

CDR3 sequence reads: CASSVQGGDTEAFF. The CDR3 bases are TGTGCCAGCAGCGTACAGGGTGGTGACACTGAAGCTTTCTTT. V gene TRBV12-3 or TRBV12-4 combines with J gene TRBJ1-1, with D maybe TRBD1 (6 bases). The CDR3 has 14 amino acids. Trimming removed 6 bases from V and 3 bases from J, with 14 bases in between.

The chain combines TRBV12-3 or TRBV12-4 with TRBJ1-5; D is possibly TRBD1 (5 bases). The V end was cut by 2 bases, the J end by 1 base, with 9 bases between. The CDR3 consists of 15 residues. The CDR3 DNA follows: TGTGCCAGCAGTTTAATCGGGGGAAGCAATCAGCCCCAGCATTTT. Protein sequence: CASSLIGGSNQPQHF.

The V call is TRBV29-1, the J call TRBJ1-1; D is uncertain. V was clipped by 4 bases and J by 0 bases, with 9 bases between them. Germline loops: CDR1 SQVTM, CDR2 ANQGSEA. CDR3 length: 13 amino acids. DNA for the CDR3: TGCAGCGTTGTCGGGCAGATGAACACTGAAGCTTTCTTT. Translated, it gives CSVVGQMNTEAFF.

This clonotype qualifies as large. This chain links TRBV7-3 with TRBJ1-1; a weak D match, TRBD1 (5 bases). The V and J ends lost 6 bases and 5 bases respectively, with 13 bases between them. The CDR3 extends over 13 amino acids. CDR1 SGHTA and CDR2 FQGTGA come from the germline V gene. The chain's CDR3 is CASSQMGGTEAFF. In nucleotides, the CDR3 is TGTGCCAGCAGTCAAATGGGGGGGACTGAAGCTTTCTTT.

This clonotype was seen a few times. This CDR3 reads CASSIRQGWGQPQHF. CDR3 nucleotide sequence: TGTGCCAGTAGTATCCGCCAGGGGTGGGGGCAGCCCCAGCATTTT. The chain employs TRBV19 and TRBJ1-5, with a possible D match to TRBD1 (6 bases). CDR3 length equals 15 residues. Trimming removed 3 bases at V and 7 bases at J, with 16 bases between. The germline V gene has CDR1 LNHDA and CDR2 SQIVND (reference sequence).

The rearrangement uses TRBV6-2 or TRBV6-3 and TRBJ2-2, with unresolved D. V lost 6 bases and J 7 bases, leaving 9 bases between the germline ends. The CDR3 sequence is 12 residues long. Per the germline V gene, CDR1 is MNHEY and CDR2 is SVGEGT. The CDR3 sequence: CASSRLGGELFF. CDR3 DNA: TGTGCCAGCAGCCGCCTGGGCGGGGAGCTGTTTTTT.

The chain couples TRBV6-2 or TRBV6-3 to TRBJ1-6; D might be TRBD1 (6 bases). Trimming stripped 8 bases from V and 7 bases from J, with 18 bases between. Per the germline V gene, CDR1 is MNHEY and CDR2 is SVGEGT. CDR3 length equals 15 residues. The CDR3 loop reads CASQAGGAKNSPLHF. Here the CDR3 DNA reads TGTGCCAGCCAGGCGGGGGGGGCGAAGAATTCACCCCTCCACTTT.

This clonotype was observed many times. DNA for the CDR3: TGCAGTGCTTTACCGGGACAGGGGCCCGGGAGGAACACTGAAGCTTTCTTT. Its translation is CSALPGQGPGRNTEAFF. This chain joins TRBV20-1 and TRBJ1-1; 10 bases line up with TRBD1. Germline assignment: CDR1 DFQATT and CDR2 SNEGSKA (reference sequence). CDR3 length: 17 residues. Trimming removed 5 bases from V and 1 base from J; junction bases left unmatched: 13.

This clonotype was seen more than once but under ten times. This chain uses TRBV28 with TRBJ1-1, with 7 bases matching TRBD1. Germline trimming cut 6 bases from V and 4 bases from J; bases unmatched to any gene: 11. The CDR3 length is 15 residues. From germline, CDR1 is MDHEN and CDR2 SYDVKM. CDR3 sequence reads: CASRLILAGGTEAFF. DNA for the CDR3: TGTGCCAGCAGACTTATCCTTGCAGGGGGCACTGAAGCTTTCTTT.